The 21 T cell receptor beta chains below all came from one sample that was sequenced in a study of regulatory T cells in long-lasting Graves disease. Time point reported: newly diagnosed GD, antithyroid drugs for less than 3 months. After RNA was extracted from PBMCs, the TCR library was made from it. Building the TCR beta libraries relied on iRepertoire HTBI primers, and CDR3 regions underwent Arm-PCR. A single record per CDR3 protein comes from TCRdb applying MiXCR to the multiplex PCR reads. The sample comprises 500,000 or so distinct CDR3 sequences, approximately 15% of which are singletons, and 17% rests with the top ten. These data were also reused for a study on T cells in Graves' hyperthyroidism and ophthalmopathy.

The material was peripheral blood mononuclear cells (PBMCs), obtained at new diagnosis, from a patient treated with antithyroid drugs. The receptors stem from a woman aged 45-65 years with Graves disease.

This clonotype came up once. The CDR3 region has the DNA TGTGCCAGTAGACCGGGGCGAGGGGGCAATCAGCCCCAGCATTTT. Amino acids: CASRPGRGGNQPQHF. V gene TRBV19 combines with J gene TRBJ1-5, with a tentative D call TRBD1 (5 bases). Per the germline V gene, CDR1 is LNHDA and CDR2 is SQIVND (reference sequence). The CDR3 length is 15 residues. Trimming shortened V by 6 bases and J by 2 bases, and 14 bases separated the two germline ends.

This clonotype was counted ten times or more. The rearrangement uses TRBV30 and TRBJ1-5; no reliable D call. Trimming stripped 3 bases from V and 0 bases from J, with 9 bases between. This CDR3 has 14 amino acids. Germline-derived CDR1 and CDR2 are GTSNPN and SVGIG (reference sequence). This chain's CDR3 is CAWSAGDSNQPQHF. CDR3 nucleotide sequence: TGTGCCTGGAGCGCGGGTGATAGCAATCAGCCCCAGCATTTT.

This clonotype was counted ten times or more. The CDR3 sequence is CSDGRTSTDTQYF. The CDR3 DNA sequence: TGCAGCGATGGACGTACCAGCACAGATACGCAGTATTTT. This rearrangement joins TRBV29-1 to TRBJ2-3, with no clear D. The length of the CDR3 is 13 residues. V was clipped by 7 bases and J by 0 bases, with 11 bases between them. Germline CDR1 SQVTM, CDR2 ANQGSEA.

This sequence joins TRBV18 and TRBJ2-1; a weak D match, TRBD1 (7 bases). V shed 0 bases and J shed 5 bases, with 17 bases lying between them. There are 17 residues in the CDR3. Germline V CDR1 and CDR2: KGHSH, LQKENI. This chain's CDR3 is CASSPPLLARGHNEQFF. CDR3 nucleotides: TGTGCCAGCTCACCACCCCTGCTAGCGAGGGGGCACAATGAGCAGTTCTTC.

This clonotype has a handful of counts. The V call is TRBV7-3, the J call TRBJ2-1, with no clear D. The CDR3 loop spans 13 amino acids. With 0 bases removed from V and 7 bases from J, the gap between germline ends came to 7 bases. Germline V gives CDR1 SGHTA, CDR2 FQGTGA. DNA of the CDR3: TGTGCCAGCAGCTTAACATTACAGAATGAGCAGTTCTTC. Protein product: CASSLTLQNEQFF.

J is TRBJ2-2 and V is TRBV6-4; the D gene is possibly TRBD2 (6 bases). Trimming took 4 bases from V and 0 from J, leaving 12 bases between them. CDR1 is MRHNA, CDR2 SNTAGT, per germline. The CDR3 extends over 16 amino acids. For the CDR3, the DNA is TGTGCCAGCAGTGGAGCTAGCGAACCGAACACCGGGGAGCTGTTTTTT. Its protein product is CASSGASEPNTGELFF.

This clonotype was seen a handful of times. In nucleotides, the CDR3 is TGTGCCAGCAGCTTACCCTCCCCTAGAGAGCAGTACTTC. This encodes CASSLPSPREQYF. This chain joins TRBV11-2 and TRBJ2-7; D gene ambiguous. This CDR3 comprises 13 residues. Germline V CDR1 and CDR2: SGHAT, FQNNGV. Trimming removed 2 bases from V and 7 bases from J, with 12 bases in between. Full variable domain (missing parts from reference TRBV11-2 and TRBJ2-7): EAGVAQSPRYKIIEKRQSVAFWCNPISGHATLYWYQQILGQGPKLLIQFQNNGVVDDSQLPKDRFSAERLKGVDSTLKIQPAKLEDSAVYLCASSLPSPREQYFGPGTRLTVT.

This clonotype was seen at least ten times. The chain joins TRBV13 to TRBJ1-5; D may be TRBD1 (6 bases). Trimming pared 0 bases from V and 6 bases from J, leaving 12 bases between. Germline V lookup: CDR1 PRHDT, CDR2 FYEKMQ (reference sequence). This CDR3 is 15 amino acids long. The CDR3 protein is CASSLGVGGAQPQHF. The CDR3 DNA reads TGTGCCAGCAGCTTAGGCGTTGGGGGGGCTCAGCCCCAGCATTTT.

This clonotype was recorded at least ten times. This chain's CDR3 is CASSLWGGGAEQYF. The CDR3 nucleotides read TGTGCCAGCAGCTTATGGGGCGGGGGCGCCGAGCAGTACTTC. The rearrangement uses TRBV11-2 and TRBJ2-7; the D gene is possibly TRBD2 (7 bases). The V end lost 2 bases, the J end lost 6 bases, and 14 bases lay between the germline ends. The CDR3 length is 14 residues. The germline CDR1 and CDR2 sequences are SGHAT and FQNNGV.

This clonotype was found many times. The rearrangement links TRBV7-9 to TRBJ1-4, with 7 positions matching TRBD1. Germline V gene lookup returns CDR1 SEHNR and CDR2 FQNEAQ (reference sequence). V shed 5 bases and J 8 bases; nucleotides not matched to a gene: 8. The CDR3 runs 14 residues. The CDR3 DNA reads as TGTGCCAGCAGCCGCAGGACAGGTGAAGAAAAACTGTTTTTT. Translation gives CASSRRTGEEKLFF.

This clonotype was observed at least ten times. The chain couples TRBV12-3 or TRBV12-4 to TRBJ2-1; D perhaps matches TRBD2 (6 bases). This CDR3 contains 16 residues. Trimming left V 1 base short and J 0 bases short, with 10 bases between. The DNA for the CDR3 is TGTGCCAGCAGTTTAGGGTCGGGGGACTCCTACAATGAGCAGTTCTTC. Protein product: CASSLGSGDSYNEQFF.

The gene calls are TRBV11-2 and TRBJ1-4; D unclear. This CDR3 region has 15 residues. The V end was cut by 0 bases, the J end by 5 bases, with 10 bases between. Per the germline V gene, CDR1 is SGHAT and CDR2 is FQNNGV. CDR3 protein: CASSLDGSQNEKLFF. The CDR3 DNA reads as TGTGCCAGCAGCTTAGACGGCAGTCAAAATGAAAAACTGTTTTTT.

This clonotype was found many times. The chain recombines TRBV5-1 with TRBJ1-4; 7 bases are a match to TRBD1. Germline V CDR1 and CDR2: SGHRS, YFSETQ. The CDR3 consists of 16 residues. J was trimmed by 2 bases and V by 3 bases; bases with no gene match: 7. The chain's CDR3 is CASSYTGAVTNEKLFF. CDR3 nucleotides: TGCGCCAGCAGCTACACAGGGGCGGTTACTAATGAAAAACTGTTTTTT.

A few counts support this clonotype. V and J are TRBV5-1 and TRBJ2-3; D is unclear. The DNA end is a closer match to TRBJ2-5, so the J assignment may be wrong. Germline CDR1 SGHRS, CDR2 YFSETQ. The CDR3 extends over 13 amino acids. CDR3 coding DNA: TGCGCCAGCAGCCCCGACTCACGGGAGACCCAGTACTTC. This codes for CASSPDSRETQYF.

This clonotype came up many times. The rearrangement joins TRBV5-1 to TRBJ1-5; possible D gene TRBD1, 6 bases. The V gene lost 0 bases and the J gene lost 5 bases, with 9 bases spanning the gap. Per germline, CDR1 SGHRS and CDR2 YFSETQ. This CDR3 comprises 14 residues. The CDR3 here is CASSLGSGDQPQHF. The CDR3 DNA is TGCGCCAGCAGCTTGGGTTCAGGGGATCAGCCCCAGCATTTT.

In this sample, this clonotype turned up many times. This chain joins TRBV2 and TRBJ2-3, with unresolved D. The ends were cut back, 4 bases at V and 4 bases at J, with 12 bases in the middle. This CDR3 contains 14 residues. From germline, CDR1 is SNHLY and CDR2 FYNNEI. CDR3 loop: CASSAGLLPDTQYF. In nucleotides, the CDR3 is TGTGCCAGCAGTGCCGGGTTACTCCCAGATACGCAGTATTTT.

This clonotype was counted many times. The gene calls are TRBV29-1 and TRBJ2-7, with D unresolved. This CDR3 has 13 residues. Germline V gene data show CDR1 as SQVTM and CDR2 as ANQGSEA. Trimming took off 4 bases at V and 2 bases at J, with 12 bases between the two ends. CDR3 DNA sequence: TGCAGCGTTGTAGGGCCATTGGCCTACGAGCAGTACTTC. This translates into CSVVGPLAYEQYF.

This clonotype has just a few counts. V usage is TRBV5-1 and J usage is TRBJ1-2; unclear D gene. Germline V gene sequence: CDR1 SGHRS, CDR2 YFSETQ. This CDR3 has 12 residues. V gave up 3 bases and J gave up 2 bases, with 5 bases separating them. CDR3 DNA sequence: TGCGCCAGCAGCTCGCAGAACTATGGCTACACCTTC. Amino acid sequence: CASSSQNYGYTF.

This clonotype was recorded many times. In DNA, the CDR3 is TGTGCCAGCAGCCCCAGGAGGTTTGAAGCTTTCTTT. It codes for CASSPRRFEAFF. The genes are TRBV7-8 and TRBJ1-1, with D hard to call. CDR3 size: 12 residues. The V gene's germline CDR1 is SGHVS and CDR2 FQNEAQ. V was trimmed by 5 bases and J by 7 bases, leaving 11 bases between them.

This chain uses TRBV24-1 with TRBJ2-2; D might be TRBD1 (6 bases). The CDR3 runs 16 residues. V lost 4 bases, J lost 4 bases, and 15 bases lay in between. Germline lookup yields CDR1 KGHDR and CDR2 SFDVKD. CDR3 sequence (DNA): TGTGCCACCAGTGACCACGACAGGTACCTCACCGGGGAGCTGTTTTTT. Its translation: CATSDHDRYLTGELFF.

This clonotype showed up many times. V and J are TRBV5-1 and TRBJ2-3, with D possibly TRBD1 on 5 matching bases. The CDR3 runs 14 residues. V was cut by 0 bases and J by 6 bases, with 11 bases left in between. The germline gives CDR1 SGHRS, CDR2 YFSETQ. The CDR3, as DNA: TGCGCCAGCAGCTTGGTACCAGGGAAGGATACGCAGTATTTT. Its protein is CASSLVPGKDTQYF.